These 4 T cell receptor beta chains were all obtained from the same sample, sequenced in a study of tumor and adjacent non-tumor tissue in lung cancer. TCRbeta libraries were built with three rounds of nested PCR, modified from ARM-PCR. One entry per CDR3 protein, called by TCRdb with MiXCR from the multiplex PCR reads. Here the sample spans about 67,000 distinct CDR3 sequences, around 82% being singletons. The template was RNA from unsorted bulk tissue. Distant lung tissue was collected more than 3 cm away from the tumor edge. The sample comprised distant non-tumor lung tissue. These receptors all stem from a man in his sixties with non-small cell lung cancer.

For this clonotype: Likely a read error: the CDR3 ends without its conserved phenylalanine or tryptophan. J is TRBJ2-2 and V is TRBV6-5; D not certain. The CDR3 contains 14 residues. Germline V gene lookup returns CDR1 MNHEY and CDR2 SVGAGI. CDR3 bases: TGTGCCAACAGTTACAGACCGAACACCGGGGAGCTGTTTATT. It codes for CANSYRPNTGELFI.

As for this clonotype: Germline is not matched at one junction end, which may reflect a read error. This chain links TRBV6-5 with TRBJ1-2; no clear D. There are 15 residues in the CDR3. Germline CDR1 reads MNHEY; CDR2 reads SVGAGI. In nucleotides, the CDR3 is TGTACCAGCAGTCGAGAGGGTGGGAATAACTATGACTACACCTTC. Amino acids: CTSSREGGNNYDYTF.

Worth noting for this clonotype: The junction shows a germline mismatch at one end, possibly a read error. The chain joins TRBV24-1 to TRBJ2-6; D is uncertain. This CDR3 region has 15 residues. CDR1 and CDR2 from the germline V gene are KGHDR and SFDVKD. The CDR3 bases are TGTGCCACCGGTGACGAAACCTCCGGGGCCAACGTCCTGACTTTC. Amino acid sequence: CATGDETSGANVLTF.

As for this clonotype: This may be a read error, as it is one base from a much larger clone. CDR3 in amino acids: CASSTSGDRDTRYF. The CDR3 DNA follows: TGTGCCAGCAGCACTAGCGGGGACCGAGATACGCGGTATTTT. The chain couples TRBV7-9 to TRBJ2-3, with 10 bases identical to TRBD2. This CDR3 has 14 residues. CDR1 is SEHNR and CDR2 is FQNEAQ in the germline V gene (reference sequence).